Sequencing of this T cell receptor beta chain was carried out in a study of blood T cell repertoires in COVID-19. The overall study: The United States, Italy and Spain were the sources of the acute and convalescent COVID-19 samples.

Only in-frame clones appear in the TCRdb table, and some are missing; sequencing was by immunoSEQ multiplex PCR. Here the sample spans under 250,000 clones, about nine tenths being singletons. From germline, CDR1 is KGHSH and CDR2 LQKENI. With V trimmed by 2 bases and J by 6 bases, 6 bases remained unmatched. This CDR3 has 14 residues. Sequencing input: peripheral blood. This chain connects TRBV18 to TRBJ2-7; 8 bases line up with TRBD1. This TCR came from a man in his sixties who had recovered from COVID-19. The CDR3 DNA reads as TGTGCCAGCTCACCAAGGCAGGGGGCCGGCGAGCAGTACTTC. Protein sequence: CASSPRQGAGEQYF.